A single sample gave rise to the 8 T cell receptor beta chains below, sequenced in a study of blood T cell repertoires in COVID-19. Clones were sequenced by immunoSEQ multiplex PCR, and TCRdb holds only the in-frame ones, with some missing. The top ten hold under 2.5% of the sample, which has approximately 270,000 clones, 80% to 90% seen once. The sequenced material came from PBMCs or T cells enriched from blood (not recorded which). The receptors shown here come from a woman between 45 and 60 years old who had recovered from COVID-19.

The J gene is TRBJ2-1, the V gene TRBV4-2; D is uncertain. The germline gives CDR1 LGHNA, CDR2 YNFKEQ. Trimming took 1 base from V and 5 from J, leaving 9 bases between them. The CDR3 has 14 amino acids. CDR3: CASSQGLENNEQFF. Written as DNA, the CDR3 is TGTGCCAGCAGCCAAGGTTTAGAAAACAATGAGCAGTTCTTC.

The gene calls are TRBV6-5 and TRBJ1-3, with D possibly TRBD1 on 5 matching bases. The germline V gene has CDR1 MNHEY and CDR2 SVGAGI. The length of the CDR3 is 15 residues. V lost 2 bases and J 0 bases, leaving 8 bases between the germline ends. In DNA form, the CDR3 reads TGTGCCAGCAGTTACCGCCAGGGCTCTGGAAACACCATATATTTT. It yields the protein CASSYRQGSGNTIYF.

The chain couples TRBV2 to TRBJ1-3; TRBD1 is a possible D gene (5 bases). The CDR3 runs to 15 residues. Trimming took off 5 bases at V and 0 bases at J, with 11 bases between the two ends. The germline V gene encodes CDR1 SNHLY and CDR2 FYNNEI. CDR3 protein: CASSYRPDSGNTIYF. CDR3 DNA: TGTGCCAGCAGTTACAGGCCCGACTCTGGAAACACCATATATTTT. Full variable domain (rest looked up from reference TRBV2 and TRBJ1-3): EPEVTQTPSHQVTQMGQEVILRCVPISNHLYFYWYRQILGQKVEFLVSFYNNEISEKSEIFDDQFSVERPDGSNFTLKIRSTKLEDSAMYFCASSYRPDSGNTIYFGEGSWLTVV.

This clone is a singleton in its sample. The chain has TRBV18 and TRBJ1-1, with TRBD1 identical over 12 bases. The CDR3 consists of 15 residues. CDR1 is KGHSH and CDR2 is LQKENI in the germline V gene. The V segment lost 6 bases and the J segment 4 bases; nucleotides outside the gene matches: 6. Here the CDR3 reads CASSNRDRGPTEAFF. DNA for the CDR3: TGTGCCAGCTCTAACCGGGACAGGGGGCCCACTGAAGCTTTCTTT.

The V gene is TRBV6-5, the J gene TRBJ2-6; 10 nucleotides align to TRBD1. Looked up from germline, CDR1 is MNHEY and CDR2 is SVGAGI. The CDR3 has 15 residues. Trimming took 8 bases from V and 4 from J; bases not matched to a gene: 5. In DNA, the CDR3 is TGTGCCAGCCGAGGACAGGGGGTGGGGGCCAACGTCCTGACTTTC. Encoded protein: CASRGQGVGANVLTF.

V gene TRBV7-2 combines with J gene TRBJ1-2; 10 bases agree with TRBD1. The germline V gene encodes CDR1 SGHTA and CDR2 FQGNSA. The V and J ends lost 5 bases and 8 bases, in that order; junction bases with no gene match: 8. The CDR3 spans 14 residues. DNA for the CDR3: TGTGCCAGCAGCCGCGGGACAGGGGTTGGAGGCTACACCTTC. Translating gives CASSRGTGVGGYTF. The variable domain in full, completed from reference TRBV7-2 and TRBJ1-2, reads GAGVSQSPSNKVTEKGKDVELRCDPISGHTALYWYRQSLGQGLEFLIYFQGNSAPDKSGLPSDRFSAERTGGSVSTLTIQRTQQEDSAVYLCASSRGTGVGGYTFGSGTRLTVV.

The genes are TRBV5-1 and TRBJ2-1, with 15 bases fitting TRBD2. With V trimmed by 4 bases and J by 6 bases, 8 bases remained unmatched. CDR3 length: 17 amino acids. Germline V gene data show CDR1 as SGHRS and CDR2 as YFSETQ. The DNA of the CDR3 is TGCGCCAGCAGCCCCGGACTAGCGGGAGGGGTTCGCAATGAGCAGTTCTTC. It specifies CASSPGLAGGVRNEQFF. Full variable domain (outside the CDR3, taken from reference TRBV5-1 and TRBJ2-1): KAGVTQTPRYLIKTRGQQVTLSCSPISGHRSVSWYQQTPGQGLQFLFEYFSETQRNKGNFPGRFSGRQFSNSRSEMNVSTLELGDSALYLCASSPGLAGGVRNEQFFGPGTRLTVL.

Written as DNA, the CDR3 is TGTGCCAGCAGTTTAGGGGGCAGGTTGATTGAGACCCAGTACTTC. Translating it yields CASSLGGRLIETQYF. This rearrangement joins TRBV27 to TRBJ2-5, with D perhaps TRBD1 (6 bases). Trimming shortened V by 2 bases and J by 5 bases, and 15 bases separated the two germline ends. CDR3 length: 15 amino acids. Germline CDR1 reads MNHEY; CDR2 reads SMNVEV (reference sequence).